The 16 T cell receptor beta chains below come from one sample, sequenced in a study of T-cell memory formation after mild COVID-19. TCRdb used MiXCR to reprocess the 5' RACE reads, holding one entry per CDR3 protein. The sample carries hundreds of thousands of distinct CDR3 sequences, roughly an eighth recorded once. Sequencing was carried out using PBMCs or a T cell subset sorted from them (not recorded which). These receptors were collected from a man younger than 35 who had mild COVID-19 (a few samples of this study predate the infection). Cell type and time point are not known.

The chain employs TRBV14 and TRBJ2-1; TRBD2 might be the D (5 bases). CDR1 is SGHDN and CDR2 is FVKESK in the germline V gene. Trimming took off 1 base at V and 8 bases at J, with 12 bases between the two ends. The CDR3 covers 14 residues. CDR3 sequence reads: CASSQAGSYDEQFF. CDR3 DNA: TGTGCCAGCAGCCAAGCGGGGTCATACGATGAGCAGTTCTTC.

This clonotype was seen more than once but under ten times. This chain joins TRBV20-1 and TRBJ2-3, with unresolved D. Trimming cost V 3 bases and J 0 bases, with 4 bases left between them. The CDR3 loop spans 12 amino acids. Germline lookup yields CDR1 DFQATT and CDR2 SNEGSKA (reference sequence). This CDR3 is CSASPSTDTQYF. The DNA of the CDR3 is TGCAGTGCTAGTCCCAGCACAGATACGCAGTATTTT.

This clonotype was seen a handful of times. The rearrangement links TRBV28 to TRBJ2-1, with a tentative D call TRBD2 (5 bases). Germline values: CDR1 MDHEN, CDR2 SYDVKM. V dropped 5 bases and J dropped 12 bases, with 11 bases sitting between them. The CDR3 length is 11 residues. This CDR3 is CASSIRRGQFF. The DNA for the CDR3 is TGTGCCAGCAGTATACGCCGGGGGCAGTTCTTC.

This rearrangement joins TRBV6-1 to TRBJ1-2; D gene unclear. This CDR3 is built from 13 residues. Germline assignment: CDR1 MNHNS and CDR2 SASEGT. Trimming removed 3 bases at V and 1 base at J, with 6 bases between. The CDR3 region has the DNA TGTGCCAGCAGTGAGGGTGTTAACTATGGCTACACCTTC. It translates to CASSEGVNYGYTF.

The table lists this clonotype with a few counts. The rearrangement joins TRBV12-3 or TRBV12-4 to TRBJ2-3; a weak D match, TRBD1 (5 bases). The CDR3 contains 13 residues. Trimming stripped 4 bases from V and 8 bases from J, with 13 bases between. CDR3 in DNA: TGTGCCAGCAGTTACGACCCAGGGTTTACGCAGTATTTT. Its protein is CASSYDPGFTQYF.

The V call is TRBV2, the J call TRBJ2-1; no reliable D call. Germline lookup yields CDR1 SNHLY and CDR2 FYNNEI. The CDR3 runs to 12 residues. Trimming stripped 8 bases from V and 4 bases from J, with 9 bases between. The DNA of the CDR3 is TGTGCCAGCTTCCACGGATACAATGAGCAGTTCTTC. The encoded protein is CASFHGYNEQFF. Full variable domain (outside the CDR3, taken from reference TRBV2 and TRBJ2-1): EPEVTQTPSHQVTQMGQEVILRCVPISNHLYFYWYRQILGQKVEFLVSFYNNEISEKSEIFDDQFSVERPDGSNFTLKIRSTKLEDSAMYFCASFHGYNEQFFGPGTRLTVL.

This clonotype was recorded a few times. V usage is TRBV5-5 and J usage is TRBJ1-2; 7 bases match TRBD1. In germline, CDR1 is SGHKS, CDR2 YYEKEE (reference sequence). The CDR3 sequence is 15 residues long. The junction had 13 bases not matched to a gene; V was cut back by 4 bases and J by 7 bases. The CDR3 loop is CASSQVPGTVPGYTF. The CDR3 nucleotides are TGTGCCAGCAGCCAGGTTCCCGGGACAGTTCCTGGCTACACCTTC.

The chain is built from TRBV18 and TRBJ2-3; 8 bases match TRBD2. The CDR3 spans 17 residues. Per germline, CDR1 KGHSH and CDR2 LQKENI. Unmatched junction bases numbered 11, after V lost 6 bases and J lost 0 bases. CDR3 coding DNA: TGTGCCAGCTCTGGATTAGCGGGGCCCTATAGCACAGATACGCAGTATTTT. As protein: CASSGLAGPYSTDTQYF.

This clonotype was detected a few times. V usage is TRBV6-5 and J usage is TRBJ2-7; 7 bases align to TRBD1. This CDR3 region has 16 residues. Germline V CDR1 and CDR2: MNHEY, SVGAGI. After removal of 5 bases from V and 3 bases from J, the junction contained 13 bases not matched to a gene. The CDR3 region is CASSIPLTGLDYEQYF. The CDR3 nucleotides read TGTGCCAGCAGTATCCCTCTGACAGGGCTGGACTACGAGCAGTACTTC.

Many counts were recorded for this clonotype. This chain connects TRBV6-1 to TRBJ2-1; 8 bases align to TRBD1. V lost 7 bases, J lost 3 bases, and 14 bases stayed unmatched. Germline CDR1 and CDR2: MNHNS and SASEGT. This CDR3 spans 17 amino acids. The CDR3 region has the DNA TGTGCCAGCATTGTGAACCCAGGGGGCGGCCGCTACAATGAGCAGTTCTTC. Protein: CASIVNPGGGRYNEQFF.

This clonotype was seen many times. The J gene is TRBJ2-1, the V gene TRBV5-1; D may be TRBD1 (6 bases). The germline V gene encodes CDR1 SGHRS and CDR2 YFSETQ. Trimming took 6 bases from V and 3 from J, leaving 10 bases between them. The CDR3 contains 13 residues. The CDR3 loop reads CASMSGDYNEQFF. Written as DNA, the CDR3 is TGCGCCAGCATGTCAGGGGACTACAATGAGCAGTTCTTC.

This clonotype has a count of ten or more. This sequence joins TRBV11-2 and TRBJ2-3, with D possibly TRBD1 on 5 matching bases. From germline, CDR1 is SGHAT and CDR2 FQNNGV. CDR3 size: 16 residues. The V gene lost 0 bases and the J gene lost 2 bases, with 12 bases spanning the gap. CDR3 region: CASSLETGFSTDTQYF. CDR3 sequence (DNA): TGTGCCAGCAGCTTAGAAACAGGATTTTCCACAGATACGCAGTATTTT.

The J gene is TRBJ2-7, the V gene TRBV6-1, with D unresolved. This CDR3 comprises 16 residues. V lost 0 bases to trimming and J lost 3 bases, with 15 bases between them. The V gene's germline CDR1 is MNHNS and CDR2 SASEGT. CDR3 sequence reads: CASSEAQEIPRYEQYF. The CDR3 bases are TGTGCCAGCAGTGAAGCCCAGGAGATCCCACGCTACGAGCAGTACTTC.

The chain is built from TRBV7-9 and TRBJ1-4, with 7 nucleotides matching TRBD1. Germline CDR1 SEHNR, CDR2 FQNEAQ (reference sequence). V lost 4 bases, J lost 5 bases, and 13 bases stayed unmatched. The CDR3 is made up of 17 amino acids. The CDR3 DNA sequence: TGTGCCAGCAGCTCAAGACAGGGCCCACGACAGAATGAAAAACTGTTTTTT. Amino acids: CASSSRQGPRQNEKLFF.

This clonotype was counted ten times or more. This rearrangement joins TRBV20-1 to TRBJ2-3; 7 positions match TRBD2. Trimming took 7 bases from V and 2 from J; bases not matched to a gene: 12. The CDR3 runs to 15 residues. CDR1 and CDR2 (germline): DFQATT, SNEGSKA (reference sequence). The CDR3 loop reads CSVEYGGSFTDTQYF. As DNA, the CDR3 is TGCAGTGTCGAATACGGCGGGAGTTTCACAGATACGCAGTATTTT.

A few counts support this clonotype. V gene TRBV9 combines with J gene TRBJ2-1; possibly TRBD2 for D (5 bases). Deletions cut 0 bases from V and 2 bases from J, with 6 bases between. In germline, CDR1 is SGDLS, CDR2 YYNGEE. The CDR3 contains 14 residues. The CDR3 nucleotides are TGTGCCAGCAGCGTAGGAGGGACCTACAATGAGCAGTTCTTC. Translation: CASSVGGTYNEQFF.